What follows is one T cell receptor (beta chain) and its context. This clonotype was detected a few times. There is no known antigen for this receptor. No base qualities exist here, and no much larger clone lies one base off it. This specimen's treatment or condition label, interpreted: live attenuated yellow fever vaccine strain. At each blood-draw timepoint, two biological replicates of bulk PBMCs were collected. A standard Ficoll-Paque protocol was used to isolate PBMCs from peripheral blood. TriZol was used to extract RNA from bulk PBMCs, from CD4 and CD8 fractions, and from dextramer-positive and dextramer-negative fractions. The germline V gene (reference sequence) sets CDR1 to GTSNPN and CDR2 to SVGIG. The CDR3 numbers 12 residues from cysteine through phenylalanine. Kept here is only the CDR3 DNA, which spans 36 bases and is read in frame from base 1. The V and J ends are trimmed by 4 bases and 3 bases, leaving 10 bases between them.

TCR cDNA was made using 5'RACE template switching, a step that added a universal primer site and unique molecular identifiers. Priming for cDNA synthesis came from both the TCR alpha and TCR beta constant segments. Library amplification involved two PCR steps, and the second step added sample barcodes and sequencing adapters. Sequencing of the libraries was done on either Illumina HiSeq 2500 (2x100 bp) or NovaSeq (2x150 bp). The authors processed their data as follows. MIGEC handled demultiplexing of reads and collapsing into UMI consensus sequences, while MiXCR performed V(D)J alignment. Vaccine-responding clonotypes were defined with edgeR using replicate PBMC samples, requiring FDR below 0.01 and a log2 fold change above 5 up to day 15. Bulk clonotypes were assigned CD4 or CD8 identity according to which sequenced CD4 or CD8 repertoire held them at higher abundance. TCRdb redid the processing of the public reads, applying fastp at Q25 and MiXCR, and retained in-frame beta chains. Entries that share a CDR3 protein sequence are merged under the most common genes and DNA. The V and J calls come from TCRdb's annotation, not from the publication. The sample table records a few hundred thousand distinct CDR3 sequences; less than 20% of these occur just once. The ten largest clones take up 17% of the sample.

This sample was included in a study of T cells after yellow fever vaccination (dated by TCRdb to 2018 to 2020). In the study overall: The SMART-Seq v4 Ultra Low Input RNA kit was used to prepare libraries from fractions with low cell numbers. Blood was collected at multiple timepoints before and after primary and secondary immunization, and bulk PBMC replicates and cell subsets were isolated. Bulk TCR alpha and beta repertoires were sequenced longitudinally to track T-cell clones before and after primary and booster YFV17D yellow fever vaccination. Two healthy male donors, one aged 18 to 29 and one aged 30 to 39 years, were included in the cohort. What the study reported, not specific to this receptor: Computational filtering was required because FACS-sorted repertoires could contain abundant contaminating clonotypes from the bulk population. A small share of clonotypes occurred in both CD4 and CD8 compartments, likely arising from convergent recombination. Only a couple of donors were included in the study, so the extent to which the findings can be generalized is limited. After the booster, most of the clones that had expanded following primary vaccination were detected again (roughly 96% of CD4 and around 90% of CD8), which suggests that memory was broadly maintained. Compared with the primary T-cell response, the secondary T-cell response was weaker but faster, peaking on day 5 rather than day 15.

The TCR sequence derives from a man between 18 and 29 years old who received the YFV17D yellow fever vaccine. In this chain, TRBV30 is recombined with TRBJ2-7; the D gene could be TRBD1 or TRBD2, each one agreeing over 5 bases. Sequenced here: PBMCs, sampled 5 to 6 days after the first yellow fever vaccination. The CDR3 protein sequence reads: CAWNGAGYEQYF. In nucleotide form, the sequence is TGTGCCTGGAACGGGGCGGGCTACGAGCAGTACTTC.